This T cell receptor (beta chain) derives from a study of cytomegalovirus exposure and HLA in healthy donors. Study information: In an early release, HLA-typed donors contributed roughly 85 million unique TCR sequences.

60 Vbeta and 13 Jbeta primers were used in PCR. The method was immunoSEQ multiplex PCR; TCRdb's version includes in-frame clones alone and lacks a portion of them. The sample yields under 200,000 clones, roughly 84% seen once. The CDR3 length is 15 residues. The germline V and J ends were trimmed by 5 bases and 0 bases, with 13 bases remaining between them. Per the germline V gene, CDR1 is SEHNR and CDR2 is FQNEAQ (reference sequence). Donors had nominal health at sampling but likely had unrecorded immune exposures. The sequence derives from a boy between 2 and 15 years old in good health and CMV-seronegative. Sequenced: PBMCs. The chain is built from TRBV7-9 and TRBJ1-1; D gene uncertain. CDR3 protein: CASSPPDSVNTEAFF. The CDR3 nucleotides read TGTGCCAGCAGCCCACCTGACTCTGTGAACACTGAAGCTTTCTTT.